This T cell receptor beta chain was identified during a study of cytotoxic CD8 clonotypes in ibrutinib-treated CLL. The CDR3 totals 13 residues. Trimming took off 6 bases at V and 1 base at J, with 9 bases between the two ends. Germline V gene data show CDR1 as MNHEY and CDR2 as SVGAGI. Repertoires were generated with immunoSEQ multiplex PCR, while TCRdb's copy carries only in-frame clones and drops some. The sample records roughly 130,000 clones, around 80% being singletons. General observations from the study: Timing of sampling differed between sustained-remission and progressing patients. The study found baseline clonality above age-matched healthy donors, tracking circulating CD8+ T-cell counts.

With regard to this clone: The antigen is unknown.

This sequence was found in a human donor with chronic lymphocytic leukemia. The sample here was PBMCs, taken after 12 months of ibrutinib treatment. The rearrangement links TRBV6-5 to TRBJ1-1, with unresolved D. This chain's CDR3 is CASRGGKNTEAFF. Written as DNA, the CDR3 is TGTGCCAGCAGGGGTGGCAAGAACACTGAAGCTTTCTTT.